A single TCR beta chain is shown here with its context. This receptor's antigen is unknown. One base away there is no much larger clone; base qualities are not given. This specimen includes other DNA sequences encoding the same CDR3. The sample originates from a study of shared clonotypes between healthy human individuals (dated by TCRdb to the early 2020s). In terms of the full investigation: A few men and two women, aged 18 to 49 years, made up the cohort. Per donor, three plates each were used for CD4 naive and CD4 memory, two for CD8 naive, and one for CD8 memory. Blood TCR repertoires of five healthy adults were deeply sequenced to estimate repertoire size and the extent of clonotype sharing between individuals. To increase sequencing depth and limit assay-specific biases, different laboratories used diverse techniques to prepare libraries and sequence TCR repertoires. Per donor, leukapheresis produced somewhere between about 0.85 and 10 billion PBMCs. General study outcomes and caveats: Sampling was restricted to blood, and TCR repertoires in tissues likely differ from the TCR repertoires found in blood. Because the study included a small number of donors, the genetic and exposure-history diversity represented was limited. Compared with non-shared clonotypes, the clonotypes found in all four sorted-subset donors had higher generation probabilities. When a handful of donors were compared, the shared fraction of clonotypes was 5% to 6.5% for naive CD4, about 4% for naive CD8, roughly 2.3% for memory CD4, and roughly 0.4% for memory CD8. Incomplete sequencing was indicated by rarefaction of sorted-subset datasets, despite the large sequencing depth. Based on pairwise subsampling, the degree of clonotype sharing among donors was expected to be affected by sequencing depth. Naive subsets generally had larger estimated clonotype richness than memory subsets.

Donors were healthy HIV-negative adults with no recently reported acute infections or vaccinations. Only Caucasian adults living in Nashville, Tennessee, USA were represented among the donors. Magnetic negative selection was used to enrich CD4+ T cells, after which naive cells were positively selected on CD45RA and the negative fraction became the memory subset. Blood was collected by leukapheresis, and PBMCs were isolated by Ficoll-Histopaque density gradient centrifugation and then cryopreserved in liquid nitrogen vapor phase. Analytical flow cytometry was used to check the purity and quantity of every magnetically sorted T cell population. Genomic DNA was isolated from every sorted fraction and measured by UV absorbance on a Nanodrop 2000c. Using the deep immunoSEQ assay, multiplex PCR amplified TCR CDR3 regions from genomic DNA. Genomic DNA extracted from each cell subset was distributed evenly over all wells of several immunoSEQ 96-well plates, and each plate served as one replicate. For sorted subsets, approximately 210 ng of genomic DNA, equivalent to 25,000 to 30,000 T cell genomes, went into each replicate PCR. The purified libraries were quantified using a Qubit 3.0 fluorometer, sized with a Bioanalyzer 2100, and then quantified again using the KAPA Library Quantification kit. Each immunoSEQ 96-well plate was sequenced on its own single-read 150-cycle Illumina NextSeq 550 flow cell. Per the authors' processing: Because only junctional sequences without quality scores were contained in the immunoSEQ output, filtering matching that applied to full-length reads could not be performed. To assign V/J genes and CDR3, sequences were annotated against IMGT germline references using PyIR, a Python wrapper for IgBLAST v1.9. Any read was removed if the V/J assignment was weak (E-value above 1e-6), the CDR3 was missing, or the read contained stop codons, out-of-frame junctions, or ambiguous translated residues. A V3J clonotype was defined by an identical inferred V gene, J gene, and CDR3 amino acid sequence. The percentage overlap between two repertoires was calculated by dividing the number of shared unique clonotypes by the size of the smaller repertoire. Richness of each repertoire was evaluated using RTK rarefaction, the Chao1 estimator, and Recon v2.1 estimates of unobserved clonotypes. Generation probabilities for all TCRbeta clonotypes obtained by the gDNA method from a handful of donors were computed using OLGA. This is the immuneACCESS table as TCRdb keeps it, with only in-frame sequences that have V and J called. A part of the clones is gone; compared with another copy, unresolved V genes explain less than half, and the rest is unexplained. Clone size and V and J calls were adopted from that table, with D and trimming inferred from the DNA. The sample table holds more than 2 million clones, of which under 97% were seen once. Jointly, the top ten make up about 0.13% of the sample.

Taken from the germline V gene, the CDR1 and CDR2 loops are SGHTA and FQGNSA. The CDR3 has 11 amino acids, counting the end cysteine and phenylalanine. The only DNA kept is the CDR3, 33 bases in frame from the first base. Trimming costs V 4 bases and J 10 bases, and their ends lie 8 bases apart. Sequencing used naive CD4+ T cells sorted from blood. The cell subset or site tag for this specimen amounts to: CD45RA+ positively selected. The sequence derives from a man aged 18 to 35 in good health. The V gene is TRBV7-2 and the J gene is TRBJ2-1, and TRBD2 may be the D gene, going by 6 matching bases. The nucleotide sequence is TGTGCCAGCAGCTCGGGAGTGGAGCAGTTCTTC. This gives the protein CASSSGVEQFF.